These 13 T cell receptor beta chains originate from one sample sequenced in a study of control samples from healthy donors and cancer patients (dated by TCRdb to about 2020). Libraries came from the immunoSEQ multiplex PCR assay. TCRdb holds this immuneACCESS table with in-frame rearrangements only. Some clones are missing; in checked studies, unresolved V genes explain under half, and the rest has no known cause. The sample includes about 140,000 clones, with about 89% observed a single time. Under 9% of the sample comes from the top ten. The material sequenced was blood. The source is a young man in good health.

V and J are TRBV11-2 and TRBJ1-1; 9 bases map to TRBD1. Germline assignment: CDR1 SGHAT and CDR2 FQNNGV. The CDR3 sequence is 16 residues long. V shed 3 bases and J 5 bases; nucleotides not matched to a gene: 10. The CDR3 protein is CASSFGTGYVWTEAFF. The CDR3 nucleotides read TGTGCCAGCAGCTTTGGGACAGGGTATGTTTGGACTGAAGCTTTCTTT.

The gene calls are TRBV4-2 and TRBJ2-5, with TRBD1 as a possible D gene (5 bases). V lost 3 bases to trimming and J lost 0 bases, with 17 bases between them. Germline values: CDR1 LGHNA, CDR2 YNFKEQ. This CDR3 is 17 amino acids long. CDR3 residues: CASSHVPVTAYQETQYF. The CDR3 DNA is TGTGCCAGCAGCCACGTCCCCGTGACAGCGTACCAAGAGACCCAGTACTTC.

The chain recombines TRBV7-9 with TRBJ1-3; no definite D call. The CDR3 loop spans 12 amino acids. Germline V lookup: CDR1 SEHNR, CDR2 FQNEAQ (reference sequence). V lost 3 bases and J lost 1, with 1 base in between. The CDR3 is CASSFSGNTIYF. For the CDR3, the DNA is TGTGCCAGCAGCTTTTCTGGAAACACCATATATTTT.

The CDR3 sequence: CASSIAVGNTEAFF. CDR3 DNA: TGTGCCAGTAGTATCGCCGTGGGGAACACTGAAGCTTTCTTT. The V gene is TRBV19, the J gene TRBJ1-1; D is unresolved. Germline V gives CDR1 LNHDA, CDR2 SQIVND (reference sequence). V dropped 3 bases and J dropped 1 base, with 9 bases sitting between them. This CDR3 has 14 amino acids. Full variable domain (missing parts from reference TRBV19 and TRBJ1-1): DGGITQSPKYLFRKEGQNVTLSCEQNLNHDAMYWYRQDPGQGLRLIYYSQIVNDFQKGDIAEGYSVSREKKESFPLTVTSAQKNPTAFYLCASSIAVGNTEAFFGQGTRLTVV.

This CDR3 reads CSASSGRGYGYTF. The CDR3 nucleotides are TGCAGTGCTAGTTCAGGAAGGGGCTATGGCTACACCTTC. This chain joins TRBV20-1 and TRBJ1-2; TRBD1 might be the D (5 bases). The CDR3 is 13 amino acids. V was clipped by 3 bases and J by 4 bases, with 12 bases between them. Germline CDR1 reads DFQATT; CDR2 reads SNEGSKA (reference sequence).

This chain joins TRBV7-3 and TRBJ1-1; 12 bases line up with TRBD1. After removal of 5 bases from V and 6 bases from J, the junction contained 10 bases not matched to a gene. The germline V gene encodes CDR1 SGHTA and CDR2 FQGTGA. This CDR3 contains 16 residues. The DNA for the CDR3 is TGTGCCAGCAGCGTGGGACAGGGGGCCTATCCCTCTGAAGCTTTCTTT. Encoded protein: CASSVGQGAYPSEAFF. The full variable domain, its missing parts supplied by reference TRBV7-3 and TRBJ1-1, is GAGVSQTPSNKVTEKGKYVELRCDPISGHTALYWYRQSLGQGPEFLIYFQGTGAADDSGLPNDRFFAVRPEGSVSTLKIQRTERGDSAVYLCASSVGQGAYPSEAFFGQGTRLTVV.

The gene calls are TRBV10-2 and TRBJ2-2; D is perhaps TRBD2 (5 bases). Trimming stripped 7 bases from V and 7 bases from J, with 10 bases between. The CDR3 covers 12 residues. CDR1 is WSHSY and CDR2 is SAAADI in the germline V gene. In DNA, the CDR3 is TGCGCCAGCACCTCAGGAGGCGGGGAGCTGTTTTTT. This codes for CASTSGGGELFF.

This rearrangement joins TRBV14 to TRBJ1-1; unclear D gene. CDR3 size: 13 residues. Trimming took 0 bases from V and 2 from J, leaving 4 bases between them. CDR1 SGHDN and CDR2 FVKESK come from the germline V gene. CDR3 sequence: CASSQDSNTEAFF. In nucleotides, the CDR3 is TGTGCCAGCAGCCAAGATTCTAACACTGAAGCTTTCTTT.

This rearrangement joins TRBV5-6 to TRBJ2-3; the match to TRBD2 covers 7 bases. Germline trimming cut 5 bases from V and 5 bases from J; bases unmatched to any gene: 8. CDR3 length equals 14 residues. From germline, CDR1 is SGHDT and CDR2 YYEEEE. The DNA for the CDR3 is TGTGCCAGCAGGGCATGGACTAGACAAGATACGCAGTATTTT. Translation: CASRAWTRQDTQYF. The full variable domain, in which reference TRBV5-6 and TRBJ2-3 provide the parts outside the CDR3, is DAGVTQSPTHLIKTRGQQVTLRCSPKSGHDTVSWYQQALGQGPQFIFQYYEEEERQRGNFPDRFSGHQFPNYSSELNVNALLLGDSALYLCASRAWTRQDTQYFGPGTRLTVL.

V usage is TRBV7-7 and J usage is TRBJ1-1; no firm D call. This CDR3 contains 13 residues. Germline V gives CDR1 SSHAT, CDR2 FNYEAQ (reference sequence). CDR3 loop: CATSSSLDTEAFF. CDR3 sequence (DNA): TGTGCTACCAGCTCCAGTCTGGACACTGAAGCTTTCTTT.

The chain combines TRBV6-5 with TRBJ2-1; D is uncertain. In germline, CDR1 is MNHEY, CDR2 SVGAGI. The ends were cut back, 6 bases at V and 6 bases at J, with 12 bases in the middle. This CDR3 contains 13 residues. The CDR3 sequence: CASSLISGNEQFF. In DNA form, the CDR3 reads TGTGCCAGCAGCCTAATCTCCGGCAATGAGCAGTTCTTC.

The rearrangement links TRBV7-9 to TRBJ2-7; 12 bases are a match to TRBD1. Germline loops: CDR1 SEHNR, CDR2 FQNEAQ (reference sequence). J gave up 5 bases and V 0 bases, and 8 bases lay outside the gene matches. The CDR3 covers 17 residues. In DNA, the CDR3 is TGTGCCAGCAGCTTAGCAGAATTCGGGACAGGGGGCCACGAGCAGTACTTC. It encodes CASSLAEFGTGGHEQYF.

This clone was picked up a small number of times. J is TRBJ2-7 and V is TRBV28; 7 nucleotides align to TRBD1. V trimming: 5 bases; J trimming: 4 bases; junction bases outside the gene matches: 8. Germline loops: CDR1 MDHEN, CDR2 SYDVKM. This CDR3 is 14 amino acids long. This CDR3 is CASSPDRFRYEQYF. CDR3 nucleotide sequence: TGTGCCAGCAGTCCGGACAGGTTTCGTTACGAGCAGTACTTC. The whole variable domain, filled in from reference TRBV28 and TRBJ2-7, reads DVKVTQSSRYLVKRTGEKVFLECVQDMDHENMFWYRQDPGLGLRLIYFSYDVKMKEKGDIPEGYSVSREKKERFSLILESASTNQTSMYLCASSPDRFRYEQYFGPGTRLTVT.